This T cell receptor (beta chain) originates from a study of control samples from healthy donors and cancer patients. This CDR3 contains 13 residues. The germline V gene has CDR1 MDHEN and CDR2 SYDVKM. J lost 2 bases, V lost 5 bases, and 3 bases had no gene match. Assay used: immunoSEQ multiplex PCR; TCRdb lists only in-frame clones, some missing. The sample comprises 130,000 to 150,000 clones, about 90% of which are singletons, and roughly 3.2% rests with the top ten. This TCR was sampled from a man younger than 40 in good health. The chain combines TRBV28 with TRBJ2-7; 7 bases match TRBD1. Sequencing used blood. CDR3 bases: TGTGCCAGCAGTCTGACAGGGCCCTACGAGCAGTACTTC. Protein product: CASSLTGPYEQYF.